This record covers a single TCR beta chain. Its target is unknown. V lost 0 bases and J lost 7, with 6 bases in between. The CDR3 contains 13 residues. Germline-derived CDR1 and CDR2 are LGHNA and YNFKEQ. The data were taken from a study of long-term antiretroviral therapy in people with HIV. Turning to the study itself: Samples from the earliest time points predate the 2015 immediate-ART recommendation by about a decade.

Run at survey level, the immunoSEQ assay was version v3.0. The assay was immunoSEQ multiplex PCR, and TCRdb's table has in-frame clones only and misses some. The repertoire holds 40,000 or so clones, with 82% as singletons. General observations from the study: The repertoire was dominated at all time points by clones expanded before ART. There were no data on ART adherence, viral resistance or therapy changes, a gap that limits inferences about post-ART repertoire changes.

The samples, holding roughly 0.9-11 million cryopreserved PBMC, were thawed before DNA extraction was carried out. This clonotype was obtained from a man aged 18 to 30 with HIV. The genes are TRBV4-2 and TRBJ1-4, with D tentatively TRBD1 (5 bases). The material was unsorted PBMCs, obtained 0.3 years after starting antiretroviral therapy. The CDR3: CASSQEQGEKLFF. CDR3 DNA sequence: TGTGCCAGCAGCCAAGAGCAGGGTGAAAAACTGTTTTTT.